This T cell receptor beta chain was sequenced during a study of T cells in Graves' hyperthyroidism and ophthalmopathy. The investigators amplified TCR beta CDR3 regions from RNA transcripts. First-round RT-PCR of the TCR CDR3 relied on the HTBI primer set. Using its own MiXCR run on the multiplex PCR reads, TCRdb lists one record per CDR3 protein. The table lists 500,000 to 600,000 distinct CDR3 sequences, approximately 20% of them singletons. From 8.5 to 10 ml of fresh peripheral blood, PBMCs were isolated. The trim removed 1 base at V and 5 bases at J, leaving 8 bases unmatched. Germline CDR1 reads KGHDR; CDR2 reads SFDVKD. The CDR3 is 16 residues long. This clonotype was detected a few times.

Sequencing was carried out using blood. This chain uses TRBV24-1 with TRBJ2-5, with 8 nucleotides matching TRBD2. The receptor's source is a man aged 35-49 years with Graves' ophthalmopathy. CDR3 DNA: TGTGCCACCAGTGATTTCACGCGACGGGGGGGGGAGACCCAGTACTTC. Amino acid sequence: CATSDFTRRGGETQYF.